This T cell receptor beta chain was profiled in a study of T cell responses to AZD1222 COVID-19 vaccine. CDR3 length equals 12 residues. The V end was cut by 6 bases, the J end by 3 bases, with 9 bases between. Regarding the study as a whole: Spike as a whole was targeted by vaccine-associated CD4 TCRs, dominant at 160-218 and 743-854. Among AZD1222 vaccinees, only 5 to 7 were seropositive at baseline.

On this clone itself: Its specificity is not known.

Some clones are missing from TCRdb's copy, which holds only in-frame ones; the method was immunoSEQ multiplex PCR. The sample has over 140,000 clones; roughly 90% are singletons. This chain connects TRBV12-3 or TRBV12-4 to TRBJ2-7, with D uncertain. The sequence came from an adult in good health. The specimen comprised peripheral blood, sampled on day 0 of AZD1222 vaccination. The CDR3 DNA reads TGTGCCAGCAGCACAACCCACTACGAGCAGTACTTC. This encodes CASSTTHYEQYF.